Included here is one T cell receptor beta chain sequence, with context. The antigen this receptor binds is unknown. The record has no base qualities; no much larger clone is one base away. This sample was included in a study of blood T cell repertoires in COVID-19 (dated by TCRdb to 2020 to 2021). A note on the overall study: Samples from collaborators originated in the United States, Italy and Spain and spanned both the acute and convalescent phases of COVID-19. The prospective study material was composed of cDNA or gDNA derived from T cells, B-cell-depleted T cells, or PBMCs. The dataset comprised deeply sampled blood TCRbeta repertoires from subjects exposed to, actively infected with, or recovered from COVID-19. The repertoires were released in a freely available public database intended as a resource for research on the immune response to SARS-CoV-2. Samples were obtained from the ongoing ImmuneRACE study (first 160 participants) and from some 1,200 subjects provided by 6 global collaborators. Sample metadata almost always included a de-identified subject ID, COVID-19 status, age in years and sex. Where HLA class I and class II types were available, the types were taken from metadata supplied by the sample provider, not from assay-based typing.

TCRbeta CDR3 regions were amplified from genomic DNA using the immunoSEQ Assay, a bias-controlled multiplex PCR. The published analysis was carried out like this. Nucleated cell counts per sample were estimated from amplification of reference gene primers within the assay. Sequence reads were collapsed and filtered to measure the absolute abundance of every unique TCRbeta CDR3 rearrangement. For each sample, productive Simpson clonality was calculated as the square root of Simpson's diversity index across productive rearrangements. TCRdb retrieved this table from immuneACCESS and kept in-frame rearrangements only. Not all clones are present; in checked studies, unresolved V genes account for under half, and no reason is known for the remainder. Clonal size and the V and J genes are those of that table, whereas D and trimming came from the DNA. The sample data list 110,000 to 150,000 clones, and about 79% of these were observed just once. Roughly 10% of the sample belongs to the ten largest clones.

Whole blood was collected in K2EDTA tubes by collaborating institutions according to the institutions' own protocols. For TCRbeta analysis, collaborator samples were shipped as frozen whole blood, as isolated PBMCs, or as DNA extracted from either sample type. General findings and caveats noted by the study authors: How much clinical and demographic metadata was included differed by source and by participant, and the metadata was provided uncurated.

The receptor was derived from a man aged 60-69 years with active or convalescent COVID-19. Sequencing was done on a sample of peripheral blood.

The CDR3 corresponds to CASSQGTSGEQFF. The DNA sequence is given as TGTGCCAGCAGCCAAGGGACTAGCGGTGAGCAGTTCTTC. The chain is encoded by TRBV14 joined to TRBJ2-1; 10 middle bases align to TRBD2. Sequences SGHDN (CDR1) and FVKESK (CDR2) are obtained from the germline V gene. V loses 1 base at its end and J loses 9 bases; junction bases beyond the gene matches: 0. The CDR3, from cysteine to phenylalanine, totals 13 residues. The entry retains the CDR3 DNA only, 39 bases that are in frame from base 1. This CDR3, with the reference TRBV14 and TRBJ2-1 proteins standing in past its ends, gives the full variable domain EAGVTQFPSHSVIEKGQTVTLRCDPISGHDNLYWYRRVMGKEIKFLLHFVKESKQDESGMPNNRFLAERTGGTYSTLKVQPAELEDSGVYFCASSQGTSGEQFFGPGTRLTVL.